The 18 T cell receptor beta chains below all came from one sample that was sequenced in a study of T cell responses to AZD1222 COVID-19 vaccine. This table comes from immunoSEQ multiplex PCR, and its TCRdb copy is limited to in-frame clones, with some not included. The profile shows approximately 61,000 clones, 65% to 85% of them singletons. The source was peripheral blood, collected 28 days after the second AZD1222 dose. All receptors come from an adult who received the AZD1222 COVID-19 vaccine.

The table lists this clone with a count of one. The chain uses TRBV19 and TRBJ1-2; D is unresolved. Germline-derived CDR1 and CDR2 are LNHDA and SQIVND (reference sequence). The ends were cut back, 8 bases at V and 6 bases at J, with 25 bases in the middle. The CDR3 consists of 16 residues. This CDR3 is CASLEGPLRGRHGYTF. CDR3 DNA: TGTGCCAGTCTCGAAGGACCGCTCCGGGGTCGACATGGCTACACCTTC.

Points on this clone: An end of the junction does not agree with germline; a read error may underlie this. V and J are TRBV7-7 and TRBJ2-5; D may be TRBD1 or TRBD2 (5 bases each). The CDR3 is 13 residues long. The germline CDR1 and CDR2 sequences are SSHAT and FNYEAQ (reference sequence). The CDR3 DNA sequence: TGTGCTAGCAGCTTGGGGGAAAAAGAGACCCAGTACTTC. Amino acid sequence: CASSLGEKETQYF.

The chain uses TRBV7-2 and TRBJ2-7; 9 nucleotides agree with TRBD1. Germline-derived CDR1 and CDR2 are SGHTA and FQGNSA. CDR3 length: 13 amino acids. With V trimmed by 4 bases and J by 6 bases, 4 bases remained unmatched. The CDR3 DNA is TGTGCCAGCAGCTCGGACAGGGGAGGCGAGCAGTACTTC. Protein: CASSSDRGGEQYF.

This sequence joins TRBV30 and TRBJ2-7; 15 positions agree with TRBD2. The CDR3 sequence is 14 residues long. Germline-derived CDR1 and CDR2 are GTSNPN and SVGIG (reference sequence). V shed 3 bases, J shed 6 bases, and the junction held 3 bases outside the gene matches. The CDR3 coding sequence is TGTGCCTGGAGCAGGGGACTAGCGGGAGGCGAGCAGTACTTC. This translates into CAWSRGLAGGEQYF.

This chain connects TRBV20-1 to TRBJ1-1; unclear D gene. Trimming stripped 7 bases from V and 9 bases from J, with 15 bases between. CDR1 and CDR2 from the germline V gene are DFQATT and SNEGSKA (reference sequence). This CDR3 has 11 residues. CDR3 protein: CSVIMGEKAFF. The CDR3 DNA reads TGCAGTGTTATCATGGGAGAAAAAGCTTTCTTT.

The rearrangement joins TRBV5-1 to TRBJ2-1; D gene unclear. Looked up from germline, CDR1 is SGHRS and CDR2 is YFSETQ. The CDR3 covers 13 residues. Trimming took off 1 base at V and 15 bases at J, with 17 bases between the two ends. The CDR3, as DNA: TGCGCCAGCAGCTTGCTAACTCCCCCGGATTTGTTCTTC. This translates into CASSLLTPPDLFF. The variable domain in full, with the rest retrieved from reference TRBV5-1 and TRBJ2-1, is KAGVTQTPRYLIKTRGQQVTLSCSPISGHRSVSWYQQTPGQGLQFLFEYFSETQRNKGNFPGRFSGRQFSNSRSEMNVSTLELGDSALYLCASSLLTPPDLFFGPGTRLTVL.

The chain has TRBV30 and TRBJ2-7, with TRBD2 matching 8 bases. CDR1 and CDR2 (germline): GTSNPN, SVGIG (reference sequence). CDR3 length equals 14 residues. Losses at the gene ends were 3 bases for V and 2 bases for J; bases not matched to a gene: 6. CDR3 nucleotides: TGTGCCTGGAGGGCAGCGGGGGATACCTACGAGCAGTACTTC. Translation gives CAWRAAGDTYEQYF.

The V call is TRBV11-2, the J call TRBJ1-5; D remains unclear. CDR3 size: 13 residues. The V end was cut by 5 bases, the J end by 0 bases, with 5 bases between. Germline lookup yields CDR1 SGHAT and CDR2 FQNNGV. CDR3 bases: TGTGCCAGCAGCCGAAGTAGCAATCAGCCCCAGCATTTT. As protein: CASSRSSNQPQHF.

This sequence joins TRBV6-1 and TRBJ1-5; the D is unclear. Germline assignment: CDR1 MNHNS and CDR2 SASEGT. This CDR3 spans 14 amino acids. V gave up 2 bases and J gave up 7 bases, with 12 bases separating them. Here the CDR3 reads CASSESDARQPQHF. In DNA form, the CDR3 reads TGTGCCAGCAGTGAAAGTGATGCTCGGCAGCCCCAGCATTTT.

This chain links TRBV30 with TRBJ1-1; unclear D gene. Germline-derived CDR1 and CDR2 are GTSNPN and SVGIG (reference sequence). The CDR3 runs to 13 residues. The V and J ends lost 2 bases and 1 base respectively, with 8 bases between them. CDR3 nucleotides: TGTGCCTGGAGTAGGGCAGCGAACACTGAAGCTTTCTTT. Its protein product is CAWSRAANTEAFF.

The genes are TRBV2 and TRBJ2-1; D gene uncertain. The V end lost 4 bases, the J end lost 7 bases, and 5 bases lay between the germline ends. CDR3 length equals 11 residues. Germline V CDR1 and CDR2: SNHLY, FYNNEI. CDR3: CASSAQNEQFF. In nucleotides, the CDR3 is TGTGCCAGCAGTGCCCAGAATGAGCAGTTCTTC.

The chain links TRBV11-2 to TRBJ1-2, with D uncertain. Trimming left V 5 bases short and J 1 base short, with 11 bases between. This CDR3 has 14 amino acids. Germline-derived CDR1 and CDR2 are SGHAT and FQNNGV. The CDR3 region is CASSPRRSNYGYTF. CDR3 coding DNA: TGTGCCAGCAGCCCAAGACGGAGTAACTATGGCTACACCTTC. Full variable domain (missing parts from reference TRBV11-2 and TRBJ1-2): EAGVAQSPRYKIIEKRQSVAFWCNPISGHATLYWYQQILGQGPKLLIQFQNNGVVDDSQLPKDRFSAERLKGVDSTLKIQPAKLEDSAVYLCASSPRRSNYGYTFGSGTRLTVV.

The V and J genes are TRBV7-2 and TRBJ1-4, with D perhaps TRBD1 (5 bases). The ends were cut back, 7 bases at V and 5 bases at J, with 14 bases in the middle. The CDR3 contains 14 residues. Germline loops: CDR1 SGHTA, CDR2 FQGNSA. CDR3 sequence (DNA): TGTGCCAGCACCGAGGGACCGGTCAATGAAAAACTGTTTTTT. Residues: CASTEGPVNEKLFF.

CDR3 DNA: TGTGCCAGCAGTTTACAGGGGCAGGGGCGGTTCTTC. This translates into CASSLQGQGRFF. The chain recombines TRBV28 with TRBJ2-1, with a tentative D call TRBD1 (6 bases). The CDR3 is 12 residues long. V was pared by 2 bases and J by 15 bases, with 14 bases between. Per the germline V gene, CDR1 is MDHEN and CDR2 is SYDVKM.

The J gene is TRBJ1-2, the V gene TRBV27; tentatively, D is TRBD1 (5 bases). CDR1 is MNHEY, CDR2 SMNVEV, per germline (reference sequence). This CDR3 is 13 amino acids long. V was pared by 3 bases and J by 4 bases, with 9 bases between. For the CDR3, the DNA is TGTGCCAGCAGTTTGGGGGAGGCCTATGGCTACACCTTC. Translation gives CASSLGEAYGYTF.

V and J are TRBV10-3 and TRBJ2-7; D might be TRBD1 (6 bases). V lost 5 bases to trimming and J lost 2 bases, with 13 bases between them. The CDR3 loop spans 14 amino acids. Germline-derived CDR1 and CDR2 are ENHRY and SYGVKD. The CDR3 loop is CAISSGVLAYEQYF. CDR3 in DNA: TGTGCCATCAGTTCAGGGGTATTAGCCTACGAGCAGTACTTC.

The chain carries TRBV6-2 or TRBV6-3 and TRBJ2-7; TRBD2 matches 7 bases. Losses at the gene ends were 5 bases for V and 0 bases for J; bases not matched to a gene: 16. The length of the CDR3 is 18 residues. In germline, CDR1 is MNHEY, CDR2 SVGEGT. As DNA, the CDR3 is TGTGCCAGCAGTCCCGATGAAGCGGGGCTTGTTGTCTCCTACGAGCAGTACTTC. It translates to CASSPDEAGLVVSYEQYF.

This chain uses TRBV4-3 with TRBJ2-1; no clear D gene. Germline assignment: CDR1 LGHNA and CDR2 YSLEER. The CDR3 runs 14 residues. V was shortened by 0 bases and J by 6 bases, with 9 bases between the two germline ends. The CDR3 is CASSQDEAPNEQFF. DNA for the CDR3: TGCGCCAGCAGCCAAGACGAAGCCCCCAATGAGCAGTTCTTC.